A single sample is the source of the 8 T cell receptor beta chains below, sequenced in a study of blood T cell repertoires in COVID-19. The assay was immunoSEQ multiplex PCR, and TCRdb's table has in-frame clones only and misses some. The sample includes approximately 300,000 clones, about 85% seen only once; the top ten take 0.87%. The sequenced material came from peripheral blood. The receptors were sampled from a human donor with COVID-19, enrolled during active disease. The donor label of this sample is uncertain.

This rearrangement joins TRBV10-3 to TRBJ2-1; no clear D. Trimming shortened V by 3 bases and J by 0 bases, and 6 bases separated the two germline ends. CDR1 ENHRY and CDR2 SYGVKD come from the germline V gene. There are 14 residues in the CDR3. The CDR3 here is CAISDWSSYNEQFF. DNA of the CDR3: TGTGCCATCAGTGACTGGAGCTCCTACAATGAGCAGTTCTTC.

The chain employs TRBV19 and TRBJ2-6; no reliable D call. Germline V CDR1 and CDR2: LNHDA, SQIVND (reference sequence). The CDR3 is made up of 15 amino acids. Trimming pared 7 bases from V and 2 bases from J, leaving 12 bases between. CDR3 DNA: TGTGCCAGTACCCACGGGTCTCCTGGGGCCAACGTCCTGACTTTC. Encoded protein: CASTHGSPGANVLTF.

The DNA for the CDR3 is TGTGCCAGCAGCTTAGTAGGGGGGGCGGGCAATCAGCCCCAGCATTTT. It is translated as CASSLVGGAGNQPQHF. The chain joins TRBV7-2 to TRBJ1-5; the D gene is possibly TRBD1 (6 bases). The CDR3 loop spans 16 amino acids. V was cut by 1 base and J by 2 bases, with 12 bases left in between. The germline V gene encodes CDR1 SGHTA and CDR2 FQGNSA. Together with reference TRBV7-2 and TRBJ1-5, the CDR3 gives the full variable domain: GAGVSQSPSNKVTEKGKDVELRCDPISGHTALYWYRQSLGQGLEFLIYFQGNSAPDKSGLPSDRFSAERTGGSVSTLTIQRTQQEDSAVYLCASSLVGGAGNQPQHFGDGTRLSIL.

This rearrangement joins TRBV19 to TRBJ1-2; no definite D call. Between the trimmed V and J ends, which lost 4 bases and 5 bases, there was a span of 8 bases. The germline gives CDR1 LNHDA, CDR2 SQIVND (reference sequence). This CDR3 region has 12 residues. The CDR3 loop is CASSTGEYGYTF. The CDR3, as DNA: TGTGCCAGTAGTACCGGTGAATATGGCTACACCTTC.

The gene calls are TRBV7-3 and TRBJ1-2, with a weak D call TRBD1 (6 bases). Germline V lookup: CDR1 SGHTA, CDR2 FQGTGA. Trimming took off 5 bases at V and 1 base at J, with 14 bases between the two ends. The CDR3 consists of 15 residues. CDR3 region: CASSPGGQNNYGYTF. For the CDR3, the DNA is TGTGCCAGCAGCCCCGGGGGGCAGAATAACTATGGCTACACCTTC.

The chain couples TRBV28 to TRBJ1-6, with no clear D. V was clipped by 10 bases and J by 10 bases, with 20 bases between them. This CDR3 is built from 14 residues. The V gene's germline CDR1 is MDHEN and CDR2 SYDVKM. The CDR3 here is CATLGEVAVSPLHF. DNA for the CDR3: TGTGCCACACTCGGGGAGGTTGCGGTCTCACCCCTCCACTTT.

This clone appeared a few times. V is TRBV5-1 and J is TRBJ2-1; 7 bases agree with TRBD1. V lost 0 bases to trimming and J lost 6 bases; unmatched junction nucleotides: 3. Germline CDR1 is SGHRS and CDR2 is YFSETQ. CDR3 length: 14 residues. The CDR3 nucleotides are TGCGCCAGCAGCTTGGCGACAGGGTTCAATGAGCAGTTCTTC. Its protein is CASSLATGFNEQFF.

The chain combines TRBV29-1 with TRBJ1-1, with TRBD1 identical over 8 bases. CDR3 size: 14 residues. Trimming cost V 4 bases and J 1 base; bases outside gene matches: 5. Germline V gives CDR1 SQVTM, CDR2 ANQGSEA. CDR3 loop: CSVGPGQANTEAFF. CDR3 DNA: TGCAGCGTTGGCCCGGGACAGGCGAACACTGAAGCTTTCTTT.